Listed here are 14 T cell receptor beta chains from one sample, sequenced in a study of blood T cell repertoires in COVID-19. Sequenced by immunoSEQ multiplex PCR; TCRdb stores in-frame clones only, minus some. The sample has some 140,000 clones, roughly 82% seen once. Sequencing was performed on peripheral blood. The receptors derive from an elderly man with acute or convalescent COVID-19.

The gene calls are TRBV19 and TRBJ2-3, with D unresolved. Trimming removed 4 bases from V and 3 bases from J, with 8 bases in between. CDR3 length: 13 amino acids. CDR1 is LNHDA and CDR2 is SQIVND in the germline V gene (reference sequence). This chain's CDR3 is CASSKRQTDTQYF. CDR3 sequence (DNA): TGTGCCAGTAGTAAGAGACAAACAGATACGCAGTATTTT. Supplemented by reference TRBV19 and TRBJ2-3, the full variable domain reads DGGITQSPKYLFRKEGQNVTLSCEQNLNHDAMYWYRQDPGQGLRLIYYSQIVNDFQKGDIAEGYSVSREKKESFPLTVTSAQKNPTAFYLCASSKRQTDTQYFGPGTRLTVL.

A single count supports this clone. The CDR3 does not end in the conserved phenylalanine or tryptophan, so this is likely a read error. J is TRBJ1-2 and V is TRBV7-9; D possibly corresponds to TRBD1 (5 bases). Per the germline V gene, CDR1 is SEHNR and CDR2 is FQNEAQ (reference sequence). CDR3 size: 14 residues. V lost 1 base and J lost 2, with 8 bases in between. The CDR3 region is CASSLGGGNYGYTL. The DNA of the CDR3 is TGTGCCAGCAGCTTAGGCGGGGGGAACTATGGCTACACCCTC.

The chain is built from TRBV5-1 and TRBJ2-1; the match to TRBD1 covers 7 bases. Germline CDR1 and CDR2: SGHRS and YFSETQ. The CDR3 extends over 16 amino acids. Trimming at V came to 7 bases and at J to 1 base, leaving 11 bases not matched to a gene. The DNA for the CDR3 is TGCGCCAGCCGCCCGACAGGGTCCGTATCCTACAATGAGCAGTTCTTC. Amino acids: CASRPTGSVSYNEQFF.

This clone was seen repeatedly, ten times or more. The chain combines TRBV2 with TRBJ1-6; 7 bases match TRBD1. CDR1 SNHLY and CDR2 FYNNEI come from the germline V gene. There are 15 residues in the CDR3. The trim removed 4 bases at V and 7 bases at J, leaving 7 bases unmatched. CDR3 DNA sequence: TGTGCCAGCAGTGGGGGACAGTCTCGGAATTCACCCCTCCACTTT. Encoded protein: CASSGGQSRNSPLHF.

CDR3 sequence reads: CASRLDGRVYEQYF. The CDR3 nucleotides read TGTGCCAGCAGATTAGATGGGAGGGTCTACGAGCAGTACTTC. The V and J genes are TRBV28 and TRBJ2-7; 7 nucleotides match TRBD2. The ends lost 6 bases at V and 3 bases at J; junction bases unmatched: 8. The CDR3 has 14 residues. Germline V CDR1 and CDR2: MDHEN, SYDVKM.

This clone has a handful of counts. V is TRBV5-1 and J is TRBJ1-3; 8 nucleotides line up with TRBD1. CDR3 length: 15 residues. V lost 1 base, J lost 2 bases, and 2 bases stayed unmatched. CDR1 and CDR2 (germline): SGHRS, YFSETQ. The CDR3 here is CASSLRQGTGNTIYF. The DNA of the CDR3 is TGCGCCAGCAGCTTGCGACAGGGGACTGGAAACACCATATATTTT.

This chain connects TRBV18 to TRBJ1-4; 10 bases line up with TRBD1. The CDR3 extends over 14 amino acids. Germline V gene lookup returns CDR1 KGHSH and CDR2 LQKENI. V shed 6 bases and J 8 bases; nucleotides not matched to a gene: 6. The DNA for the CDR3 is TGTGCCAGCTCCCGACAGGGGGCGGGGGAAAAACTGTTTTTT. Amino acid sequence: CASSRQGAGEKLFF.

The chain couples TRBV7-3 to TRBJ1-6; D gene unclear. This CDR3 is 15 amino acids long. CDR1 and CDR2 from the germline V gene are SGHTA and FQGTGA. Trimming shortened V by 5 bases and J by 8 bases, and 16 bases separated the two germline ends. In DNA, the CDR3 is TGTGCCAGCAGCCGCGTTGCCGGGTTTGATTCACCCCTCCACTTT. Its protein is CASSRVAGFDSPLHF.

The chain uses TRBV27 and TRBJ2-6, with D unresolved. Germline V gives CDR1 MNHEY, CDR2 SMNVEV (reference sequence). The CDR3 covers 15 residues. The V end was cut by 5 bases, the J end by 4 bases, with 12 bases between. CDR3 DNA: TGTGCCAGCAGTGGGTTGACTTTAGGGGCCAACGTCCTGACTTTC. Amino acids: CASSGLTLGANVLTF.

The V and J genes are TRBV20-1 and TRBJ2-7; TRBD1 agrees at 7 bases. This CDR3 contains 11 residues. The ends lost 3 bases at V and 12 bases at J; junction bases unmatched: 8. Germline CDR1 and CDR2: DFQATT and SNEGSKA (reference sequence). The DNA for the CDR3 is TGCAGTGCTAGCGGACAGGCCCTGCGGTACTTC. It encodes CSASGQALRYF.

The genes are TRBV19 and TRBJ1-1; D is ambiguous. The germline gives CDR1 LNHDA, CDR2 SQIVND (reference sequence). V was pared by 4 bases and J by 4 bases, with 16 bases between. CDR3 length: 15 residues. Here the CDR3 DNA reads TGTGCCAGTAGTAGGTCCCCTGATCGGGGCACTGAAGCTTTCTTT. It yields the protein CASSRSPDRGTEAFF.

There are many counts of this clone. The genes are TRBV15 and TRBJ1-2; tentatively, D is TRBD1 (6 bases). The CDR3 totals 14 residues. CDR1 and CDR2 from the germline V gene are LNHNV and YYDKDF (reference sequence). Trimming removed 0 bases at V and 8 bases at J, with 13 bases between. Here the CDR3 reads CATSRDRQAEGYTF. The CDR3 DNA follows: TGTGCCACCAGCAGAGATCGACAGGCGGAGGGCTACACCTTC.

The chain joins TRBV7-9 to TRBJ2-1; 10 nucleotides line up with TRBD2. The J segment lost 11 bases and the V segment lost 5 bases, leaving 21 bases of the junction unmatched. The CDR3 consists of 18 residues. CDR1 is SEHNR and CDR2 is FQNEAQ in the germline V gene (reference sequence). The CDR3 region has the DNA TGTGCCAGCAGCCGTAGCCTATCAAGCGGACTAGCGGTCCCCAAGCAGTTCTTC. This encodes CASSRSLSSGLAVPKQFF.

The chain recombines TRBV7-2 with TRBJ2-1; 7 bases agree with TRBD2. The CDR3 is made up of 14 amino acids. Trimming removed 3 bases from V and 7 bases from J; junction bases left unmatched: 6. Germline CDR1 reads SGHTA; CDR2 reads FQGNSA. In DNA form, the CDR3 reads TGTGCCAGCAGCTTTGGCGGGGGTTTAAATGAGCAGTTCTTC. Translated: CASSFGGGLNEQFF.